Listed here are 5 T cell receptor beta chains from one sample, sequenced in a study of T cells in Graves' hyperthyroidism and ophthalmopathy. Using RNA transcripts as the source, TCR beta CDR3 regions were amplified. Carried out on the TCR CDR3, a first-round RT-PCR used the HTBI primer set. TCRdb itself ran the multiplex PCR reads through MiXCR, one entry per CDR3 protein. The table lists hundreds of thousands of distinct CDR3 sequences, roughly 15% of them singletons. Sample: blood. These TCRs come from a woman aged 50 to 60 with Graves' ophthalmopathy.

This clonotype turned up a few times. The chain is built from TRBV5-1 and TRBJ2-7; 8 bases are a match to TRBD2. Losses at the gene ends were 3 bases for V and 2 bases for J; bases not matched to a gene: 10. The germline V gene encodes CDR1 SGHRS and CDR2 YFSETQ. The CDR3 sequence is 16 residues long. The CDR3 loop reads CASSYNSGSLTYEQYF. The CDR3 DNA reads TGCGCCAGCAGCTACAACAGCGGGAGTCTTACCTACGAGCAGTACTTC.

The chain couples TRBV4-3 to TRBJ2-7; 7 bases are a match to TRBD1. Germline CDR1 is LGHNA and CDR2 is YSLEER. The J segment lost 3 bases and the V segment lost 4 bases, leaving 6 bases of the junction unmatched. The CDR3 is made up of 14 amino acids. CDR3 loop: CASSPQQGNYEQYF. CDR3 in DNA: TGCGCCAGCAGCCCGCAACAGGGGAACTACGAGCAGTACTTC.

Ten or more counts support this clonotype. The chain links TRBV20-1 to TRBJ2-7; D is undetermined. The germline V gene encodes CDR1 DFQATT and CDR2 SNEGSKA (reference sequence). The V end lost 2 bases, the J end lost 3 bases, and 11 bases lay between the germline ends. The CDR3 extends over 13 amino acids. In DNA, the CDR3 is TGCAGTGCTAGACCAGCTGGTCACTACGAGCAGTACTTC. Protein product: CSARPAGHYEQYF.

This clonotype was seen at least ten times. The rearrangement joins TRBV29-1 to TRBJ1-2, with TRBD1 identical over 11 bases. The CDR3 length is 14 residues. In germline, CDR1 is SQVTM, CDR2 ANQGSEA. V was pared by 6 bases and J by 4 bases, with 7 bases of the junction left unmatched. CDR3 in DNA: TGCAGCGTAAACCCCGGGACAGGGGGCTATGGCTACACCTTC. Its protein product is CSVNPGTGGYGYTF.

This clonotype was seen at least ten times. The chain combines TRBV28 with TRBJ2-3; 9 bases fit TRBD2. CDR3 size: 16 residues. Looked up from germline, CDR1 is MDHEN and CDR2 is SYDVKM. V was pared by 2 bases and J by 2 bases, with 5 bases of the junction left unmatched. The CDR3 nucleotides read TGTGCCAGCAGTTTAGGACTAGCGAGTTACACAGATACGCAGTATTTT. Translation gives CASSLGLASYTDTQYF.